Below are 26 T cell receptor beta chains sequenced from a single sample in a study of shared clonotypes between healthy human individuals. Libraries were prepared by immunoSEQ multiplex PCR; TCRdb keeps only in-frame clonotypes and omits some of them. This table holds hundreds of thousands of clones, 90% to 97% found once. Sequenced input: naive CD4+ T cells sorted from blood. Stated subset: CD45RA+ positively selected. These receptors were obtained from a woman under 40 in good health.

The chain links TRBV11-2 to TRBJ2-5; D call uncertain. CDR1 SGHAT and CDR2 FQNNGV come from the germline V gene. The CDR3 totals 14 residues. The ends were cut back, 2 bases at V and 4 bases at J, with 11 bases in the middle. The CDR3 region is CASSLNAGGETQYF. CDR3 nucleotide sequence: TGTGCCAGCAGCTTAAACGCAGGCGGAGAGACCCAGTACTTC. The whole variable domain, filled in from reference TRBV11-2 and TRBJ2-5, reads EAGVAQSPRYKIIEKRQSVAFWCNPISGHATLYWYQQILGQGPKLLIQFQNNGVVDDSQLPKDRFSAERLKGVDSTLKIQPAKLEDSAVYLCASSLNAGGETQYFGPGTRLLVL.

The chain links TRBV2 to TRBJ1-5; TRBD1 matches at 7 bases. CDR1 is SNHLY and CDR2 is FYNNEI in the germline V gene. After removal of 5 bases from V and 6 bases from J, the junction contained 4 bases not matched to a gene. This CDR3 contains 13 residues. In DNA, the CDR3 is TGTGCCAGCAGTAAGGGGGCCGGTCAGCCCCAGCATTTT. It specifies CASSKGAGQPQHF.

The CDR3 coding sequence is TGTGCCAGCGGACAGGTCCACAATCAGCCCCAGCATTTT. Translating gives CASGQVHNQPQHF. This sequence joins TRBV6-5 and TRBJ1-5, with 7 positions matching TRBD1. Per the germline V gene, CDR1 is MNHEY and CDR2 is SVGAGI. This CDR3 has 13 amino acids. After removal of 8 bases from V and 3 bases from J, the junction contained 4 bases not matched to a gene.

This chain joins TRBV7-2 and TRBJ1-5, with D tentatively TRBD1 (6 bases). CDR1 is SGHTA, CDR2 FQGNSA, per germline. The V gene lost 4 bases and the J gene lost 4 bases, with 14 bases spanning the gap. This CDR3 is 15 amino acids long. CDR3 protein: CASSWGRVSNQPQHF. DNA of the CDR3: TGTGCCAGCAGCTGGGGGCGGGTTTCAAATCAGCCCCAGCATTTT.

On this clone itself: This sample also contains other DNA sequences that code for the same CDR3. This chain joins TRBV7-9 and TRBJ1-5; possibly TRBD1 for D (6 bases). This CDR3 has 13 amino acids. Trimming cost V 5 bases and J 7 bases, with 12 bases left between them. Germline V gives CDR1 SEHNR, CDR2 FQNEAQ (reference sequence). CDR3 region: CASSLTGNQPQHF. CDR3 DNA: TGTGCCAGCAGCCTCACAGGGAACCAGCCCCAGCATTTT.

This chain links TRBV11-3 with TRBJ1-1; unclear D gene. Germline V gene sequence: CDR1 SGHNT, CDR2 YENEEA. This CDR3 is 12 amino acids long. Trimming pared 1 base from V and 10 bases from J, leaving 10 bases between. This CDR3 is CASSLAGVSAFF. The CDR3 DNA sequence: TGTGCCAGCAGCTTAGCCGGGGTTTCAGCTTTCTTT.

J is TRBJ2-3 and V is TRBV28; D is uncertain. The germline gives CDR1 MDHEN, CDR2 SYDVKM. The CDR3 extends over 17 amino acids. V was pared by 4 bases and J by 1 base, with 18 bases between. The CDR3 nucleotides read TGTGCCAGCAGTTCAATGCCACGTCCCGCCGGCACAGATACGCAGTATTTT. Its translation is CASSSMPRPAGTDTQYF.

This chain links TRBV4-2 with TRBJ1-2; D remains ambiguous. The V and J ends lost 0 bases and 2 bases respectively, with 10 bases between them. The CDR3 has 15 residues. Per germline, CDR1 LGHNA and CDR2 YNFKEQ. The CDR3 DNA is TGTGCCAGCAGCCAAGATCTTAGGCTAAACTATGGCTACACCTTC. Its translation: CASSQDLRLNYGYTF.

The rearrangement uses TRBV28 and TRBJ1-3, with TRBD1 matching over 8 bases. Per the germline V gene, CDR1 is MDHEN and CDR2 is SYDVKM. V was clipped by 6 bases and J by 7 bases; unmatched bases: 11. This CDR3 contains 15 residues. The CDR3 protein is CASSRPQGVANTIYF. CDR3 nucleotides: TGTGCCAGCAGCCGACCACAGGGGGTGGCCAACACCATATATTTT.

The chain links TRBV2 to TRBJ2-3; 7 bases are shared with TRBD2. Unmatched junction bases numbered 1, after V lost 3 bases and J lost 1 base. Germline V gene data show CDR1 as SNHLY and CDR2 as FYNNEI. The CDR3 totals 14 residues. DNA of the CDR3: TGTGCCAGCAGTGAGGGAGGGGGCACAGATACGCAGTATTTT. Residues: CASSEGGGTDTQYF. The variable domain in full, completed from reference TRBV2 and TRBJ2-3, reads EPEVTQTPSHQVTQMGQEVILRCVPISNHLYFYWYRQILGQKVEFLVSFYNNEISEKSEIFDDQFSVERPDGSNFTLKIRSTKLEDSAMYFCASSEGGGTDTQYFGPGTRLTVL.

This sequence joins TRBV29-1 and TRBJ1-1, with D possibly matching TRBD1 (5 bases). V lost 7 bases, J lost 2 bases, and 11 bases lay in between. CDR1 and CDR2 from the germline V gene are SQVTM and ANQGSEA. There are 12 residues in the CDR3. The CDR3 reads CSARDGNTEAFF. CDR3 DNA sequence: TGCAGCGCACGGGACGGAAACACTGAAGCTTTCTTT.

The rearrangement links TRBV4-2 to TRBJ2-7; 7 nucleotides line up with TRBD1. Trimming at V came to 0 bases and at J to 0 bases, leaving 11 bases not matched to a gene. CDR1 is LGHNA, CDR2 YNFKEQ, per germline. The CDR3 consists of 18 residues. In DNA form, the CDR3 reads TGTGCCAGCAGCCAAGATCCGACAGGGTGGTTAGGCTCCTACGAGCAGTACTTC. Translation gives CASSQDPTGWLGSYEQYF.

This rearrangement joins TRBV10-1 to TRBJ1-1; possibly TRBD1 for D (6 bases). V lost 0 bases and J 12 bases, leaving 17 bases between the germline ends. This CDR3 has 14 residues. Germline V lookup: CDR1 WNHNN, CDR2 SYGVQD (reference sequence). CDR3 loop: CASSESSRGGEPFF. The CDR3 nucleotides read TGCGCCAGCAGTGAGTCTTCTAGGGGGGGGGAGCCTTTCTTT.

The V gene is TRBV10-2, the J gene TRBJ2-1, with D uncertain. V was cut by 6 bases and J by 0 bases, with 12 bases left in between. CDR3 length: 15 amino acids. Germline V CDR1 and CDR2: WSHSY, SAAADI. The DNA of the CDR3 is TGCGCCAGCAGGGATGATCTCAGCTCCTACAATGAGCAGTTCTTC. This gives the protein CASRDDLSSYNEQFF.

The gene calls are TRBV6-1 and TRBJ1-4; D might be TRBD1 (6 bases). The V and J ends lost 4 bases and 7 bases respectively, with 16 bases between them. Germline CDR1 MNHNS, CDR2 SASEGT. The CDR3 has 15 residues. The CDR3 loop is CASSGQQGPFEKLFF. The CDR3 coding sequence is TGTGCCAGCAGTGGCCAACAGGGACCTTTTGAAAAACTGTTTTTT.

The CDR3 DNA follows: TGTGCCATCAGAGAGCGGACAGGGAGCGATGAGCAGTTCTTC. Translating gives CAIRERTGSDEQFF. The chain joins TRBV10-3 to TRBJ2-1; 8 bases map to TRBD1. The junction had 9 bases not matched to a gene; V was cut back by 6 bases and J by 8 bases. The CDR3 has 14 amino acids. Germline V CDR1 and CDR2: ENHRY, SYGVKD.

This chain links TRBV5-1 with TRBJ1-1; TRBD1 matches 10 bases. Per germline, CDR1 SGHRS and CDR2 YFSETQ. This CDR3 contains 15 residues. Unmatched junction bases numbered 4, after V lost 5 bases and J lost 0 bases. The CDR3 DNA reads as TGCGCCAGCAGGGACAGGGGGACGGTGAACACTGAAGCTTTCTTT. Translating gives CASRDRGTVNTEAFF.

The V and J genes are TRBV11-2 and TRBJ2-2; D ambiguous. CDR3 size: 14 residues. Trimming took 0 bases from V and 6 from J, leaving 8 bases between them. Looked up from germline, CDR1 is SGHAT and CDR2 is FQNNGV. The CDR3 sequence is CASSLDLLAGELFF. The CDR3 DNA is TGTGCCAGCAGCTTAGATCTGCTAGCCGGGGAGCTGTTTTTT.

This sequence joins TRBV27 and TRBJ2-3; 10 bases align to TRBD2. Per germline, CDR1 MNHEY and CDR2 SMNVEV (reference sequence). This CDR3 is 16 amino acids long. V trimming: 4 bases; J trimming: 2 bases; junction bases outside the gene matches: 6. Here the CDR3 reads CASSWTSGKFTDTQYF. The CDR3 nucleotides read TGTGCCAGCAGTTGGACTAGCGGAAAGTTCACAGATACGCAGTATTTT.

The CDR3 region has the DNA TGTGCCAGCGCGAAGGGATACGAGCAGTACTTC. Protein sequence: CASAKGYEQYF. This chain connects TRBV27 to TRBJ2-7; D is unresolved. The CDR3 contains 11 residues. V lost 8 bases and J 4 bases, leaving 9 bases between the germline ends. CDR1 is MNHEY, CDR2 SMNVEV, per germline (reference sequence).

CDR3 bases: TGTGCCAGCAGGGGTGCGCAGGGTAGCCCCAACTATGGCTACACCTTC. Its protein is CASRGAQGSPNYGYTF. V and J are TRBV28 and TRBJ1-2; perhaps TRBD1 as D (5 bases). CDR3 length: 16 amino acids. The V end was cut by 6 bases, the J end by 2 bases, with 19 bases between. Germline CDR1 is MDHEN and CDR2 is SYDVKM.

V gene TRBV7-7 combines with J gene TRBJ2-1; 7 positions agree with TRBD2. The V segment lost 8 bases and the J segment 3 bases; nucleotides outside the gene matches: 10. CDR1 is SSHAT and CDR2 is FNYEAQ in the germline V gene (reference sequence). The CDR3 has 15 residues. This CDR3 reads CASPREGLCYNEQFF. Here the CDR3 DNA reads TGTGCCAGCCCTAGGGAGGGACTCTGCTACAATGAGCAGTTCTTC. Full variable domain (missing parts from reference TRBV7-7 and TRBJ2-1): GAGVSQSPRYKVTKRGQDVTLRCDPISSHATLYWYQQALGQGPEFLTYFNYEAQPDKSGLPSDRFSAERPEGSISTLTIQRTEQRDSAMYRCASPREGLCYNEQFFGPGTRLTVL.

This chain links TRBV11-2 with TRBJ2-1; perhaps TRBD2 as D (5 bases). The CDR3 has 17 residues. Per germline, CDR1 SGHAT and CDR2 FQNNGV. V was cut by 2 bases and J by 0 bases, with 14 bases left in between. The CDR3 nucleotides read TGTGCCAGCAGCTTATTTAAGCGGATGAGCTCCTACAATGAGCAGTTCTTC. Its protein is CASSLFKRMSSYNEQFF.

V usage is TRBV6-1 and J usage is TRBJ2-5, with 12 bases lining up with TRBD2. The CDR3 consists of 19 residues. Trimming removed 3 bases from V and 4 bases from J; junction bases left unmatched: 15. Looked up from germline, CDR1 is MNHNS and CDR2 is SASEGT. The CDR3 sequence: CASSDLLTSGRPQRETQYF. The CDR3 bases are TGTGCCAGCAGTGACCTCCTTACTAGCGGGAGGCCACAGCGAGAGACCCAGTACTTC.

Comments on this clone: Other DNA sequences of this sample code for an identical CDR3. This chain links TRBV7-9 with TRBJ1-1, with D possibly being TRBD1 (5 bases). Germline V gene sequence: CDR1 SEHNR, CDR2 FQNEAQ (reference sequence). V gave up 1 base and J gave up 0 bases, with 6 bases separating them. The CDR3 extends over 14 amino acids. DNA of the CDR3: TGTGCCAGCAGCTTAGTGGGACTGAACACTGAAGCTTTCTTT. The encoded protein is CASSLVGLNTEAFF.

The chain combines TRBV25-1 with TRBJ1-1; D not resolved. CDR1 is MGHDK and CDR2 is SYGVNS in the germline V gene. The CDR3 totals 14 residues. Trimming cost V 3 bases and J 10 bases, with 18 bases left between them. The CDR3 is CASSEGIAHMGAFF. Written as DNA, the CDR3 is TGTGCCAGCAGTGAGGGGATCGCCCACATGGGAGCTTTCTTT.